These 12 T cell receptor beta chains originate from one sample sequenced in a study of control samples from healthy donors and cancer patients. The data were produced by immunoSEQ multiplex PCR, yet TCRdb's version contains in-frame clones alone and is incomplete. Here the sample spans approximately 100,000 clones, more than 75% being singletons. Specimen: blood. The receptors derive from a woman aged 40-49 years in good health.

V usage is TRBV12-3 or TRBV12-4 and J usage is TRBJ1-1; possibly TRBD1 for D (5 bases). The CDR3 spans 12 residues. Trimming removed 6 bases at V and 11 bases at J, with 16 bases between. CDR3 DNA sequence: TGTGCCAGCAGAACACGCTGGGGCGATGCTTTCTTT. Translation: CASRTRWGDAFF.

The rearrangement links TRBV12-5 to TRBJ1-6; D may be TRBD1 (6 bases). Germline assignment: CDR1 LGHNT and CDR2 FRNRAP. This CDR3 is 17 amino acids long. The V end was cut by 2 bases, the J end by 7 bases, with 18 bases between. The CDR3 here is CASGLTALQGQNSPLHF. As DNA, the CDR3 is TGTGCTAGTGGTTTGACTGCTTTGCAGGGGCAGAATTCACCCCTCCACTTT.

This clone was found a few times. The CDR3 region is CASSQDRRTPTNTGELFF. The CDR3, as DNA: TGCGCCAGCAGCCAAGATAGGCGGACCCCCACGAACACCGGGGAGCTGTTTTTT. The V call is TRBV4-1, the J call TRBJ2-2; D gene uncertain. The CDR3 sequence is 18 residues long. Trimming shortened V by 0 bases and J by 0 bases, and 14 bases separated the two germline ends. Germline V lookup: CDR1 MGHRA, CDR2 YSYEKL.

The genes are TRBV5-5 and TRBJ1-1, with D unclear. Between the trimmed V and J ends, which lost 6 bases and 2 bases, there was a span of 14 bases. CDR3 size: 14 residues. Germline CDR1 SGHKS, CDR2 YYEKEE (reference sequence). CDR3 in amino acids: CASIPVEGNTEAFF. The CDR3 DNA reads TGTGCCAGCATCCCGGTTGAGGGTAACACTGAAGCTTTCTTT.

This clone was counted between two and nine times. J is TRBJ2-7 and V is TRBV27, with a possible D match to TRBD1 (6 bases). V gave up 5 bases and J gave up 7 bases, with 24 bases separating them. The CDR3 has 16 residues. The germline V gene encodes CDR1 MNHEY and CDR2 SMNVEV (reference sequence). This CDR3 is CASSPPRDTINREQYF. Written as DNA, the CDR3 is TGTGCCAGCAGTCCCCCCCGGGACACTATTAATCGGGAGCAGTACTTC.

This chain joins TRBV7-8 and TRBJ2-1; D uncertain. Deletions cut 1 base from V and 0 bases from J, with 13 bases between. The CDR3 spans 17 residues. Germline loops: CDR1 SGHVS, CDR2 FQNEAQ. The CDR3 bases are TGTGCCAGCAGCTTAGGGTACCGGTCGAGCTCCTACAATGAGCAGTTCTTC. It encodes CASSLGYRSSSYNEQFF.

The CDR3 reads CAWSRLAGLQETQYF. In nucleotides, the CDR3 is TGTGCCTGGAGCCGCCTAGCGGGGCTTCAAGAGACCCAGTACTTC. V is TRBV30 and J is TRBJ2-5; 9 bases match TRBD2. V lost 3 bases to trimming and J lost 2 bases; unmatched junction nucleotides: 7. CDR3 length: 15 residues. Germline assignment: CDR1 GTSNPN and CDR2 SVGIG (reference sequence).

This chain uses TRBV5-1 with TRBJ2-1, with 10 nucleotides matching TRBD2. Trimming at V came to 5 bases and at J to 2 bases, leaving 7 bases not matched to a gene. The V gene's germline CDR1 is SGHRS and CDR2 YFSETQ. CDR3 length: 16 amino acids. The DNA of the CDR3 is TGCGCCAGCAGTATCAGCGGGGGGGCTACCTACAATGAGCAGTTCTTC. It is translated as CASSISGGATYNEQFF. The entire variable domain, with the rest obtained from reference TRBV5-1 and TRBJ2-1, is as follows: KAGVTQTPRYLIKTRGQQVTLSCSPISGHRSVSWYQQTPGQGLQFLFEYFSETQRNKGNFPGRFSGRQFSNSRSEMNVSTLELGDSALYLCASSISGGATYNEQFFGPGTRLTVL.

V usage is TRBV6-5 and J usage is TRBJ1-1, with TRBD1 identical over 7 bases. Germline loops: CDR1 MNHEY, CDR2 SVGAGI. The length of the CDR3 is 13 residues. V was clipped by 6 bases and J by 4 bases; unmatched bases: 5. This CDR3 is CASSLTGTTEAFF. The CDR3 DNA follows: TGTGCCAGCAGCCTGACAGGGACCACTGAAGCTTTCTTT.

This clone was counted once. This chain joins TRBV7-3 and TRBJ1-1; a weak D match, TRBD1 (6 bases). CDR1 SGHTA and CDR2 FQGTGA come from the germline V gene. With 5 bases removed from V and 4 bases from J, the gap between germline ends came to 11 bases. CDR3 length: 13 amino acids. The CDR3, as DNA: TGTGCCAGCAGCCCACGGGGGGCCACTGAAGCTTTCTTT. Translating gives CASSPRGATEAFF.

This chain links TRBV5-1 with TRBJ2-7; 9 bases align to TRBD2. The CDR3 has 15 amino acids. The ends lost 4 bases at V and 1 base at J; junction bases unmatched: 6. CDR1 is SGHRS and CDR2 is YFSETQ in the germline V gene. The CDR3, as DNA: TGCGCCAGCAGCGCTGTTAGCGGGAGTTCCTACGAGCAGTACTTC. This encodes CASSAVSGSSYEQYF.

This clone was seen only once. The V and J genes are TRBV18 and TRBJ1-1; D is unclear. Germline-derived CDR1 and CDR2 are KGHSH and LQKENI. Trimming pared 4 bases from V and 2 bases from J, leaving 8 bases between. This CDR3 comprises 13 residues. The CDR3 nucleotides are TGTGCCAGCTCACGACAAGAAAACACTGAAGCTTTCTTT. Its translation: CASSRQENTEAFF.